This TCR beta chain emerged from a study of T cell responses to AZD1222 COVID-19 vaccine. The protocol was immunoSEQ multiplex PCR, while the TCRdb copy is restricted to in-frame clones and leaves out a portion. This sample has approximately 130,000 clones, with roughly 93% found just once. Overall study findings and caveats: It was only five to seven AZD1222 recipients who were seropositive at baseline. Sampling that yielded the repertoires occurred only after the peak T cell response. Among the donors, most were white British and more were female, and clonal diversity was possibly underestimated.

This clone was found once. Antigen: not known. The CDR3 is made up of 14 amino acids. The trim removed 7 bases at V and 7 bases at J, leaving 8 bases unmatched. Germline V CDR1 and CDR2: SNHLY, FYNNEI. The TCR comes from an adult in good health. This specimen consisted of peripheral blood, obtained on day 0 of AZD1222 vaccination. The rearrangement uses TRBV2 and TRBJ1-5; 9 bases line up with TRBD1. CDR3 coding DNA: TGTGCCAGCACTCGAGACAGGGGGGGACAGCCCCAGCATTTT. It encodes CASTRDRGGQPQHF.